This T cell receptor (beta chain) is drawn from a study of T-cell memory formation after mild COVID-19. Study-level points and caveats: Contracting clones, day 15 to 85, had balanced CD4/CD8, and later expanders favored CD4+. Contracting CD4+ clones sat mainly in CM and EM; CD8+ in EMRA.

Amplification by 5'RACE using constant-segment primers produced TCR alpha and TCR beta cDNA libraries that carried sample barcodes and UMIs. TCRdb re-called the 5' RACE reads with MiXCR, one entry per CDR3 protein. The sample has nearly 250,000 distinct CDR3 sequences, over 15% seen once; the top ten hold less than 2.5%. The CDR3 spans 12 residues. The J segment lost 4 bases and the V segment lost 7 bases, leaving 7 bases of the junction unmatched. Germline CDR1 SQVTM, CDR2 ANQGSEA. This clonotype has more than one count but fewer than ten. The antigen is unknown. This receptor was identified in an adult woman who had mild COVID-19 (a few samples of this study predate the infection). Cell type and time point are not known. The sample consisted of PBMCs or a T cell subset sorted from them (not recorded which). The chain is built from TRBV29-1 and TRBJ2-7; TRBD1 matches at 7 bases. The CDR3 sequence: CSAVRQGYEQYF. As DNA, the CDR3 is TGCAGCGCAGTCCGACAGGGTTACGAGCAGTACTTC.